The 25 T cell receptor beta chains reported below all come from one sample, sequenced in a study of breast tumors, draining lymph nodes, adjacent tissues. Each CDR3 protein is one row after TCRdb ran MiXCR on the multiplex PCR reads. The repertoire holds some 230,000 distinct CDR3 sequences, less than 45% seen once, with 3% to 4% in the top ten. The lymph nodes were axillary draining lymph nodes from breast cancer patients. The sample taken for sequencing was axillary lymph node tissue. These receptors all come from a female donor with breast cancer. Some clones in this sample may be carry-over from other donors' samples.

A word on this clonotype: Given a much more abundant clone one base away, this may be a read error. J is TRBJ2-1 and V is TRBV5-1; D remains ambiguous. Germline V lookup: CDR1 SGHRS, CDR2 YFSETQ. This CDR3 comprises 13 residues. The CDR3 DNA follows: TGCGCCAGCAGCCCAGACAACTACAATGGGCAGTTCTTC. This gives the protein CASSPDNYNGQFF. The complete variable domain, with remaining parts taken from reference TRBV5-1 and TRBJ2-1, reads KAGVTQTPRYLIKTRGQQVTLSCSPISGHRSVSWYQQTPGQGLQFLFEYFSETQRNKGNFPGRFSGRQFSNSRSEMNVSTLELGDSALYLCASSPDNYNGQFFGPGTRLTVL.

This clonotype has at least ten counts. V gene TRBV7-2 combines with J gene TRBJ1-6; TRBD1 might be the D (5 bases). Germline CDR1 SGHTA, CDR2 FQGNSA. The V gene lost 4 bases and the J gene lost 9 bases, with 10 bases spanning the gap. This CDR3 region has 13 residues. The CDR3 nucleotides read TGTGCCAGCAGCTCCAGGGATAGTTCACCCCTCCACTTT. It encodes CASSSRDSSPLHF.

The chain employs TRBV5-1 and TRBJ2-5; D is unresolved. The CDR3 runs to 16 residues. Germline V CDR1 and CDR2: SGHRS, YFSETQ. The V gene lost 0 bases and the J gene lost 4 bases, with 16 bases spanning the gap. This CDR3 is CASSLESAPAGETQYF. CDR3 in DNA: TGCGCCAGCAGCTTGGAATCGGCCCCCGCCGGAGAGACCCAGTACTTC.

V usage is TRBV6-4 and J usage is TRBJ1-3; D unclear. Looked up from germline, CDR1 is MRHNA and CDR2 is SNTAGT. This CDR3 has 22 residues. As DNA, the CDR3 is TGTGCTCGCGAGGCCCCGAGTCACTGCTGGCACAGAAGTGAATGGTCTGGAAACACCATATATTTT. This gives the protein CAREAPSHCWHRSEWSGNTIYF.

V gene TRBV10-1 combines with J gene TRBJ2-2, with TRBD1 matching 10 bases. The V and J ends lost 6 bases and 1 base, in that order; junction bases with no gene match: 8. Germline V CDR1 and CDR2: WNHNN, SYGVQD (reference sequence). The CDR3 runs to 17 residues. The CDR3 sequence is CASSMSRDRGNTGELFF. In nucleotides, the CDR3 is TGCGCCAGCAGCATGTCCCGGGACAGGGGGAACACCGGGGAGCTGTTTTTT.

As regards this clonotype: Germline and junction disagree at one end, which may indicate a read error. The chain carries TRBV6-6 and TRBJ2-1, with D perhaps given as TRBD1 or TRBD2 (5 bases each). The germline V gene encodes CDR1 MNHNY and CDR2 SVGAGI (reference sequence). This CDR3 region has 12 residues. The CDR3 DNA reads as TGTGCCAGCAGTCACTCGTCGCAGGGAGCGTTCTTC. It codes for CASSHSSQGAFF.

In its sample, this clonotype was seen a few times. This sequence joins TRBV18 and TRBJ2-1; tentative D call: TRBD1 (6 bases). Per the germline V gene, CDR1 is KGHSH and CDR2 is LQKENI. V lost 3 bases and J lost 2, with 8 bases in between. The CDR3 totals 14 residues. CDR3 bases: TGTGCCAGCTCACCGGACAGAACCTACAATGAGCAGTTCTTC. Translation: CASSPDRTYNEQFF. Complete variable domain (other parts from reference TRBV18 and TRBJ2-1): NAGVMQNPRHLVRRRGQEARLRCSPMKGHSHVYWYRQLPEEGLKFMVYLQKENIIDESGMPKERFSAEFPKEGPSILRIQQVVRGDSAAYFCASSPDRTYNEQFFGPGTRLTVL.

This clonotype was seen many times. A read error may be the cause here, since a much bigger clone is one base away. The chain joins TRBV20-1 to TRBJ2-6; a possible D gene is TRBD1 (5 bases). The length of the CDR3 is 13 residues. CDR1 is DFQATT, CDR2 SNEGSKA, per germline (reference sequence). The CDR3 nucleotides are TGCAGTGCTAGGGCCTCTGGGGCCAACGCCCTGACTTTC. It translates to CSARASGANALTF.

This clonotype was counted at least ten times. The chain is built from TRBV7-3 and TRBJ2-3; perhaps D is TRBD1 or TRBD2 (5 bases each). The CDR3 is made up of 14 amino acids. Germline CDR1 is SGHTA and CDR2 is FQGTGA. V lost 5 bases, J lost 4 bases, and 13 bases lay in between. The CDR3, as DNA: TGTGCCAGCAGCCCGGGACCAAGGTCAGATACGCAGTATTTT. Encoded protein: CASSPGPRSDTQYF.

At least ten counts were recorded for this clonotype. The chain combines TRBV7-2 with TRBJ1-2, with TRBD1 matching over 8 bases. The CDR3 has 15 amino acids. With V trimmed by 1 base and J by 5 bases, 6 bases remained unmatched. Germline CDR1 and CDR2: SGHTA and FQGNSA. CDR3 loop: CASSLVLTGGYGYTF. The DNA for the CDR3 is TGTGCCAGCAGCTTAGTACTTACAGGGGGTTATGGCTACACCTTC.

This chain connects TRBV29-1 to TRBJ1-4; the D gene is possibly TRBD1 (5 bases). The CDR3 consists of 13 residues. Trimming shortened V by 6 bases and J by 8 bases, and 16 bases separated the two germline ends. CDR1 and CDR2 (germline): SQVTM, ANQGSEA. The CDR3, as DNA: TGCAGCGTCTCCACAGGCGTACAAGAAAAACTGTTTTTT. It yields the protein CSVSTGVQEKLFF.

This clonotype was found many times. The rearrangement links TRBV5-6 to TRBJ1-2; 12 bases map to TRBD1. Germline assignment: CDR1 SGHDT and CDR2 YYEEEE. V was clipped by 5 bases and J by 2 bases; unmatched bases: 7. The length of the CDR3 is 16 residues. CDR3 sequence: CASSPYGTGGNYGYTF. The CDR3 DNA reads TGTGCCAGCAGTCCATACGGGACAGGGGGCAACTATGGCTACACCTTC.

Worth noting for this clonotype: Likely a read error: the CDR3 ends without its conserved phenylalanine or tryptophan. The chain carries TRBV6-5 and TRBJ2-6; D not certain. There are 17 residues in the CDR3. The germline CDR1 and CDR2 sequences are MNHEY and SVGAGI. V was clipped by 6 bases and J by 0 bases, with 15 bases between them. In DNA, the CDR3 is TGTGCCAGCAGCTTGCTAGGTATTGGCTCTGGGGCCAACGTCCTGACTCTC. Translating gives CASSLLGIGSGANVLTL.

This clonotype was counted ten times or more. The V and J genes are TRBV6-6 and TRBJ1-2; D is perhaps TRBD1 (5 bases). V was shortened by 10 bases and J by 4 bases, with 16 bases between the two germline ends. The CDR3 sequence is 13 residues long. The germline gives CDR1 MNHNY, CDR2 SVGAGI (reference sequence). The CDR3 DNA reads TGTGCCATCGGGCGGGGGACCGCCTATGGCTACACCTTC. Encoded protein: CAIGRGTAYGYTF.

This clonotype was picked up one time. The chain has TRBV5-1 and TRBJ1-6; 10 nucleotides agree with TRBD1. Germline CDR1 SGHRS, CDR2 YFSETQ. The CDR3 loop spans 14 amino acids. Unmatched junction bases numbered 7, after V lost 3 bases and J lost 13 bases. As DNA, the CDR3 is TGCGCCAGCAGCTGGGACAGGGGACAGTCCCCCCTCCACTTT. Translating gives CASSWDRGQSPLHF.

The chain is built from TRBV11-3 and TRBJ2-7, with TRBD2 as a possible D gene (6 bases). Germline V gene sequence: CDR1 SGHNT, CDR2 YENEEA. The V gene lost 6 bases and the J gene lost 10 bases, with 10 bases spanning the gap. The CDR3 has 10 amino acids. CDR3 residues: CASSCGEQYF. The CDR3 nucleotides are TGTGCCAGCAGTTGCGGGGAACAGTACTTC.

V usage is TRBV12-3 or TRBV12-4 and J usage is TRBJ1-2; 10 bases match TRBD1. CDR3 length: 13 residues. The V and J ends lost 5 bases and 11 bases, in that order; junction bases with no gene match: 8. The CDR3 sequence: CASSRIPGQGYTF. The CDR3 bases are TGTGCCAGCAGTCGTATCCCGGGACAGGGGTACACCTTC.

This clonotype has at least ten counts. J is TRBJ2-7 and V is TRBV5-6, with 7 nucleotides matching TRBD1. V was pared by 5 bases and J by 6 bases, with 11 bases of the junction left unmatched. Germline V gene sequence: CDR1 SGHDT, CDR2 YYEEEE. The CDR3 spans 14 residues. As DNA, the CDR3 is TGTGCCAGCAGTTCCCTTAAGGGGGCAGGCGAGCAGTACTTC. This encodes CASSSLKGAGEQYF.

This clonotype has only a few counts. V usage is TRBV24-1 and J usage is TRBJ2-1; 13 bases align to TRBD2. Germline V lookup: CDR1 KGHDR, CDR2 SFDVKD. After removal of 11 bases from V and 7 bases from J, the junction contained 13 bases not matched to a gene. The CDR3 has 16 amino acids. Here the CDR3 reads CASSPSLAGGRNEQFF. In DNA, the CDR3 is TGTGCCAGCTCACCATCACTAGCGGGGGGGCGAAATGAGCAGTTCTTC.

The chain employs TRBV7-2 and TRBJ2-5; 9 bases fit TRBD2. The V segment lost 5 bases and the J segment 1 base; nucleotides outside the gene matches: 11. This CDR3 comprises 17 residues. Per the germline V gene, CDR1 is SGHTA and CDR2 is FQGNSA. The DNA of the CDR3 is TGTGCCAGCAGCCGACTTAGCGGGGGAGCTGTCCAAGAGACCCAGTACTTC. This encodes CASSRLSGGAVQETQYF. Filled out from reference TRBV7-2 and TRBJ2-5, the complete variable domain reads GAGVSQSPSNKVTEKGKDVELRCDPISGHTALYWYRQSLGQGLEFLIYFQGNSAPDKSGLPSDRFSAERTGGSVSTLTIQRTQQEDSAVYLCASSRLSGGAVQETQYFGPGTRLLVL.

This clonotype turned up a few times. A clone one base away is much larger, so this may be a read error. The rearrangement joins TRBV2 to TRBJ2-7; 7 bases fit TRBD2. This CDR3 comprises 14 residues. Germline-derived CDR1 and CDR2 are SNHLY and FYNNEI. The J segment lost 5 bases and the V segment lost 6 bases, leaving 10 bases of the junction unmatched. The CDR3 nucleotides are TGTGCCAGCAGGGAGACTGGCGGGAGCCACGAGCAGTACTTC. It encodes CASRETGGSHEQYF.

In this sample, this clonotype turned up many times. The chain employs TRBV12-3 or TRBV12-4 and TRBJ2-7; D uncertain. The CDR3 loop spans 12 amino acids. V was cut by 5 bases and J by 8 bases, with 13 bases left in between. The CDR3 loop reads CASSRSGFKQYF. CDR3 bases: TGTGCCAGCAGTCGCAGTGGATTCAAGCAGTACTTC.

The chain joins TRBV7-3 to TRBJ2-3; D may match TRBD1 or TRBD2 (5 bases each). CDR3 length: 16 residues. Trimming removed 7 bases from V and 3 bases from J, with 20 bases in between. The germline gives CDR1 SGHTA, CDR2 FQGTGA. CDR3 in DNA: TGTGCCAGCAACTTGGTGGGGGACGCTGCAACAGATACGCAGTATTTT. Amino acid sequence: CASNLVGDAATDTQYF.

With regard to this clonotype: At one end the junction does not follow the germline gene, possibly because of a read error. The chain has TRBV9 and TRBJ1-2; perhaps TRBD1 as D (6 bases). The germline CDR1 and CDR2 sequences are SGDLS and YYNGEE. This CDR3 contains 15 residues. The CDR3 spells CASSVGGQSNYGSPF. CDR3 nucleotides: TGTGCCAGCAGCGTAGGTGGACAGTCGAACTATGGATCCCCCTTC.

This chain links TRBV25-1 with TRBJ1-2; 7 nucleotides align to TRBD1. The CDR3 loop spans 15 amino acids. V lost 2 bases to trimming and J lost 0 bases; unmatched junction nucleotides: 3. CDR1 MGHDK and CDR2 SYGVNS come from the germline V gene. Here the CDR3 DNA reads TGTGCCAGCAGTGAAGTGGGACAGACTAACTATGGCTACACCTTC. As protein: CASSEVGQTNYGYTF.